This is a list of T cell receptor beta chains from one sample in a study of blood T cell repertoires in COVID-19. Generated by immunoSEQ multiplex PCR, the TCRdb table keeps only in-frame clones and is missing some. The table lists tens of thousands of clones, 76% of them singletons, with 7% in the top ten. The material sequenced was peripheral blood. These receptors were obtained from a man between 65 and 85 years old with acute or convalescent COVID-19. The CDR3 runs from the conserved cysteine through the conserved F or W. D genes are given only for firm matches. Clone size is shown for a subset of rows, as once, few, many or a class of expanded clone.

TRBD2	TRBV27	TRBJ2-7	NA	TGTGCCAGCAGTTGGGCTAGCGGGAGAGGCTCCTACGAGCAGTACTTC	CASSWASGRGSYEQYF
TRBD1	TRBV13	TRBJ1-2	NA	TGTGCCAGCAGCTCGGGACAGGGGGGTACCTATGGCTACACCTTC	CASSSGQGGTYGYTF
TRBD2	TRBV6-2/TRBV6-3	TRBJ2-2	NA	TGTGCCAGCAGCCTTACTAGCGGGAGAGTCACCGGGGAGCTGTTTTTT	CASSLTSGRVTGELFF
TRBD2	TRBV7-2	TRBJ2-5	NA	TGTGCCAGCAGCTCCCGGGGGGTGGAGACCCAGTACTTC	CASSSRGVETQYF
NA	TRBV3-1/TRBV3-2	TRBJ2-5	NA	TGTGCCAGCAGCCAGATCCCGGGCCGGGGAGAGACCCAGTACTTC	CASSQIPGRGETQYF
TRBD1	TRBV6-5	TRBJ1-2	few	TGTGCCAGCACCCTACGAGAGGGGGCGGGTGGCTACACCTTC	CASTLREGAGGYTF
NA	TRBV28	TRBJ2-5	NA	TGTGCCAGCAGCCCCGGTGGACATCAAGAGACCCAGTACTTC	CASSPGGHQETQYF
TRBD1	TRBV3-1/TRBV3-2	TRBJ1-2	once	TGTGCCAGCAGCCCCGGACAGGGGACCTATGGCTACACCTTC	CASSPGQGTYGYTF
NA	TRBV11-2	TRBJ1-1	NA	TGTGCCAGCAGTCACGAGAGGAACACTGAAGCTTTCTTT	CASSHERNTEAFF
NA	TRBV6-5	TRBJ2-5	NA	TGTGCCAGCAGTAGAGGAGTAGAGACCCAGTACTTC	CASSRGVETQYF
NA	TRBV29-1	TRBJ1-4	few	TGCAGCGTTGAAGATCTTGTTGAGGGCGGGGAAAAACTGTTTTTT	CSVEDLVEGGEKLFF
NA	TRBV27	TRBJ1-1	NA	TGTGCCTCCTGGCGGGGAATTGAGGCTGAAGCTTTCTTT	CASWRGIEAEAFF
TRBD1	TRBV2	TRBJ1-1	NA	TGTGCCAGCAGGAGGGGACAGGGAAACACTGAAGCTTTCTTT	CASRRGQGNTEAFF
NA	TRBV6-5	TRBJ2-5	NA	TGTGCCAGCAGTTGGGGTAGGAGGGAGACCCAGTACTTC	CASSWGRRETQYF
NA	TRBV27	TRBJ2-1	NA	TGTGCCAGCAGTACCCGAGGGCACTCCTACAATGAGCAGTTCTTC	CASSTRGHSYNEQFF
TRBD1	TRBV7-9	TRBJ1-1	NA	TGTGCCAGCAGCCCTCAGGGGGCAATAAACACTGAAGCTTTCTTT	CASSPQGAINTEAFF
NA	TRBV2	TRBJ1-2	NA	TGTGCCAGCCGAAACTTGGGGGGAGACTATGGCTACACCTTC	CASRNLGGDYGYTF
NA	TRBV19	TRBJ1-1	NA	TGTGCCAGTAGTAGGTCGACAGTGAACACTGAAGCTTTCTTT	CASSRSTVNTEAFF
NA	TRBV6-5	TRBJ1-5	NA	TGTGCCAGCAGTACCCCCGGGGGAGCTCAGCCCCAGCATTTT	CASSTPGGAQPQHF
NA	TRBV4-1	TRBJ2-1	NA	TGCGCCAGCAGCCAAGATCAGGCACAGTACAATGAGCAGTTCTTC	CASSQDQAQYNEQFF
NA	TRBV28	TRBJ2-2	few	TGTGCCAGCAGTTTTGGCAGGGGGGCTGGCGGGGAGCTGTTTTTT	CASSFGRGAGGELFF
NA	TRBV15	TRBJ2-1	NA	TGTGCCACCAGCAGGGGAGACTTTTACAATGAGCAGTTCTTC	CATSRGDFYNEQFF
TRBD1	TRBV6-2/TRBV6-3	TRBJ1-1	once	TGTGCCAGCAGTCCGGGGACAGGGAAGGTTGAAGCTTTCTTT	CASSPGTGKVEAFF
NA	TRBV5-1	TRBJ1-6	NA	TGCGCCAGCAGCTTGGGACAGACGTATAATTCACCCCTCCACTTT	CASSLGQTYNSPLHF
TRBD1	TRBV4-1	TRBJ1-6	few	TGCGCCAGCAGCCTGGACAGGGGGAATTCACCCCTCCACTTT	CASSLDRGNSPLHF
NA	TRBV15	TRBJ2-1	NA	TGTGCCACCAGCAAAGGGGGGGCCGGGTCCCATGAGCAGTTCTTC	CATSKGGAGSHEQFF